The 5 T cell receptor beta chains below were found in one sample sequenced in a study of cytomegalovirus exposure and HLA in healthy donors. The method was immunoSEQ multiplex PCR; TCRdb's version includes in-frame clones alone and lacks a portion of them. The repertoire holds more than 200,000 clones, with 90% as singletons. Sequencing was done on a sample of PBMCs. Receptor source: a woman aged 25-40 years in good health and CMV-seronegative.

For the CDR3, the DNA is TGTGCCAGCAGTTTAGTAGCGGGAGCGGTCTACGAGCAGTACTTC. Translating it yields CASSLVAGAVYEQYF. The chain is built from TRBV27 and TRBJ2-7; 9 nucleotides agree with TRBD2. The CDR3 is made up of 15 amino acids. Per the germline V gene, CDR1 is MNHEY and CDR2 is SMNVEV (reference sequence). The V segment lost 2 bases and the J segment 3 bases; nucleotides outside the gene matches: 5.

The rearrangement links TRBV20-1 to TRBJ2-1; weak D call: TRBD2 (6 bases). CDR3 size: 11 residues. V was pared by 7 bases and J by 7 bases, with 11 bases between. Germline V gene data show CDR1 as DFQATT and CDR2 as SNEGSKA (reference sequence). The CDR3 region has the DNA TGCAGTGTTTCGGGGGTAAATGAGCAGTTCTTC. Amino acids: CSVSGVNEQFF.

This chain uses TRBV6-5 with TRBJ1-2; D gene uncertain. The CDR3 consists of 13 residues. Germline V gives CDR1 MNHEY, CDR2 SVGAGI. The V and J ends lost 2 bases and 5 bases respectively, with 9 bases between them. Here the CDR3 reads CASSYGRSYGYTF. CDR3 coding DNA: TGTGCCAGCAGTTACGGACGGAGTTATGGCTACACCTTC.

The genes are TRBV9 and TRBJ2-3; 10 positions agree with TRBD2. The germline CDR1 and CDR2 sequences are SGDLS and YYNGEE. Trimming removed 3 bases from V and 0 bases from J; junction bases left unmatched: 4. The CDR3 is 16 amino acids. CDR3 loop: CASSARAGGSTDTQYF. CDR3 DNA sequence: TGTGCCAGCAGCGCCCGAGCGGGAGGGAGCACAGATACGCAGTATTTT.

The genes are TRBV28 and TRBJ2-7; D might be TRBD2 (5 bases). Germline assignment: CDR1 MDHEN and CDR2 SYDVKM. V was cut by 6 bases and J by 2 bases, with 11 bases left in between. The CDR3 is 13 residues long. The CDR3 loop reads CASSRSVTYEQYF. The CDR3 nucleotides read TGTGCCAGCAGCCGTAGCGTTACCTACGAGCAGTACTTC.